This TCR beta chain was observed in a study of shared clonotypes between healthy human individuals. Per the study methods: ImmunoSEQ output held junction-only sequences without quality scores, so filtering differed. Libraries were prepared by immunoSEQ multiplex PCR; TCRdb keeps only in-frame clonotypes and omits some of them. For V, J and clone size, that table is used; D and trimming come from the DNA. The table lists some 2.3 million clones, about 92% of them singletons. Trimming removed 0 bases from V and 5 bases from J, with 11 bases in between. The CDR3 sequence is 14 residues long. Germline V gene data show CDR1 as SGHNT and CDR2 as YYREEE (reference sequence).

The specimen was naive CD4+ T cells from PBMCs. The subset denotes: CD45RA+ positively selected. This sequence was found in a man aged 18-30 years in good health. Some clones in this sample may be carry-over from other donors' samples. The chain joins TRBV5-4 to TRBJ2-5; a possible D gene is TRBD2 (6 bases). The CDR3 nucleotides are TGTGCCAGCAGCTTGGATCGCGGGATTGAGACCCAGTACTTC. Protein product: CASSLDRGIETQYF.